The 25 T cell receptor beta chains reported below all come from one sample, sequenced in a study of T cell responses to AZD1222 COVID-19 vaccine. Measured with immunoSEQ multiplex PCR; TCRdb has only the in-frame clones, and not every one. The sample holds tens of thousands of clones; approximately 88% are singletons and the top ten take 12%. The starting material was peripheral blood, obtained 28 days after the second AZD1222 dose. Receptor source: an adult who received the AZD1222 COVID-19 vaccine.

The rearrangement uses TRBV6-2 or TRBV6-3 and TRBJ2-2; perhaps TRBD2 as D (6 bases). The CDR3 is 14 amino acids. Germline V gene data show CDR1 as MNHEY and CDR2 as SVGEGT. V lost 5 bases and J 6 bases, leaving 13 bases between the germline ends. The CDR3 sequence is CASSQGLPPGELFF. CDR3 DNA sequence: TGTGCCAGCAGTCAGGGACTTCCCCCCGGGGAGCTGTTTTTT.

The chain couples TRBV18 to TRBJ1-1, with a possible D match to TRBD1 (5 bases). V dropped 5 bases and J dropped 3 bases, with 16 bases sitting between them. The CDR3 length is 15 residues. Germline CDR1 and CDR2: KGHSH and LQKENI. CDR3 sequence: CASSSADLGDTEAFF. The CDR3, as DNA: TGTGCCAGCTCATCGGCTGACCTAGGGGACACTGAAGCTTTCTTT. Looking up the rest from reference TRBV18 and TRBJ1-1 gives the full variable domain: NAGVMQNPRHLVRRRGQEARLRCSPMKGHSHVYWYRQLPEEGLKFMVYLQKENIIDESGMPKERFSAEFPKEGPSILRIQQVVRGDSAAYFCASSSADLGDTEAFFGQGTRLTVV.

The chain joins TRBV2 to TRBJ2-7; 8 bases agree with TRBD1. From germline, CDR1 is SNHLY and CDR2 FYNNEI. V lost 6 bases and J lost 6; bases outside the gene matches: 13. The CDR3 is 15 amino acids. CDR3 nucleotide sequence: TGTGCCAGCAGCCCCACCGACAGGGGAGGAGGCGAGCAGTACTTC. This translates into CASSPTDRGGGEQYF.

The rearrangement joins TRBV7-9 to TRBJ1-3; D ambiguous. V dropped 1 base and J dropped 6 bases, with 4 bases sitting between them. Germline V gene lookup returns CDR1 SEHNR and CDR2 FQNEAQ (reference sequence). CDR3 size: 12 residues. The CDR3, as DNA: TGTGCCAGCAGCTTAGATCCAAACACCATATATTTT. This encodes CASSLDPNTIYF.

This sequence joins TRBV5-4 and TRBJ2-1; TRBD1 matches 7 bases. CDR3 length: 17 amino acids. J lost 3 bases, V lost 6 bases, and 15 bases had no gene match. Germline CDR1 is SGHNT and CDR2 is YYREEE (reference sequence). CDR3 residues: CASTLRGGGQSYNEQFF. In DNA form, the CDR3 reads TGTGCCAGCACATTGAGGGGTGGGGGACAGAGCTACAATGAGCAGTTCTTC.

DNA of the CDR3: TGTGCCAGCAGCTTAGGACAGCTTGAAGCTTTCTTT. This translates into CASSLGQLEAFF. The chain recombines TRBV11-2 with TRBJ1-1, with TRBD1 as a possible D gene (5 bases). With 1 base removed from V and 7 bases from J, the gap between germline ends came to 7 bases. The length of the CDR3 is 12 residues. Germline CDR1 is SGHAT and CDR2 is FQNNGV.

This clone was seen just once. The chain carries TRBV4-2 and TRBJ1-2; D possibly corresponds to TRBD1 (5 bases). V was cut by 0 bases and J by 7 bases, with 12 bases left in between. The germline V gene has CDR1 LGHNA and CDR2 YNFKEQ. The CDR3 has 14 residues. The CDR3 reads CASSQDGATGGYTF. Here the CDR3 DNA reads TGTGCCAGCAGCCAAGATGGGGCCACCGGTGGCTACACCTTC.

This chain's CDR3 is CASTTGTGELFF. The CDR3 DNA sequence: TGTGCCAGCACGACAGGCACCGGGGAGCTGTTTTTT. The chain carries TRBV6-5 and TRBJ2-2; weak D call: TRBD1 (6 bases). The CDR3 sequence is 12 residues long. Germline V CDR1 and CDR2: MNHEY, SVGAGI. V was trimmed by 7 bases and J by 4 bases, leaving 7 bases between them.

This chain links TRBV11-3 with TRBJ1-1; D ambiguous. V dropped 10 bases and J dropped 1 base, with 13 bases sitting between them. The length of the CDR3 is 13 residues. Germline assignment: CDR1 SGHNT and CDR2 YENEEA. The CDR3 sequence: CAIRAAGNTEAFF. The CDR3 nucleotides read TGTGCCATCCGAGCGGCGGGGAACACTGAAGCTTTCTTT.

The CDR3 nucleotides are TGTGCCAGCATCAGTTTTGGTTACACAGCTGCCGGGGATACGCAGTATTTT. Translated: CASISFGYTAAGDTQYF. The chain couples TRBV5-6 to TRBJ2-3, with D uncertain. This CDR3 is built from 17 residues. Germline V gene data show CDR1 as SGHDT and CDR2 as YYEEEE. The V and J ends lost 6 bases and 6 bases respectively, with 26 bases between them.

The chain combines TRBV30 with TRBJ2-7, with D perhaps matching TRBD2 (5 bases). The CDR3 is made up of 13 amino acids. CDR1 GTSNPN and CDR2 SVGIG come from the germline V gene (reference sequence). Trimming pared 2 bases from V and 2 bases from J, leaving 10 bases between. The CDR3 DNA is TGTGCCTGGAGTACAAGCGGTGCCTACGAGCAGTACTTC. Translation: CAWSTSGAYEQYF.

The chain links TRBV6-1 to TRBJ2-2, with 12 bases fitting TRBD2. The ends lost 3 bases at V and 3 bases at J; junction bases unmatched: 8. The CDR3 loop spans 18 amino acids. Germline CDR1 reads MNHNS; CDR2 reads SASEGT. In nucleotides, the CDR3 is TGTGCCAGCAGTGAGGTGCTAGCGGGGGGGCCTGACACCGGGGAGCTGTTTTTT. This sequence encodes CASSEVLAGGPDTGELFF.

The chain joins TRBV18 to TRBJ1-5, with D possibly matching TRBD1 (5 bases). Trimming shortened V by 1 base and J by 9 bases, and 10 bases separated the two germline ends. Looked up from germline, CDR1 is KGHSH and CDR2 is LQKENI. The length of the CDR3 is 13 residues. The CDR3, as DNA: TGTGCCAGCTCACCACAGGGACTCCTGCCCCAGCATTTT. Encoded protein: CASSPQGLLPQHF.

The rearrangement links TRBV5-1 to TRBJ2-7; D is undetermined. The germline CDR1 and CDR2 sequences are SGHRS and YFSETQ. V lost 0 bases and J 0 bases, leaving 10 bases between the germline ends. The CDR3 contains 15 residues. The CDR3 bases are TGCGCCAGCAGCTTGGAGCCAGTAAGCTCCTACGAGCAGTACTTC. Amino acid sequence: CASSLEPVSSYEQYF.

This chain connects TRBV6-6 to TRBJ1-5, with D possibly being TRBD1 (6 bases). V dropped 6 bases and J dropped 4 bases, with 10 bases sitting between them. The CDR3 sequence is 13 residues long. Germline V gene data show CDR1 as MNHNY and CDR2 as SVGAGI (reference sequence). The CDR3 DNA reads TGTGCCAGCAGACGACAGGTGAATCAGCCCCAGCATTTT. It encodes CASRRQVNQPQHF.

This clone was counted a single time. The CDR3 is CASSLQGPGNTIYF. Here the CDR3 DNA reads TGTGCCAGCAGCCTACAGGGGCCTGGAAACACCATATATTTT. V usage is TRBV11-1 and J usage is TRBJ1-3, with TRBD1 matching 7 bases. Looked up from germline, CDR1 is SGHAT and CDR2 is FQDESV (reference sequence). The CDR3 loop spans 14 amino acids. After removal of 5 bases from V and 2 bases from J, the junction contained 3 bases not matched to a gene.

The chain links TRBV18 to TRBJ2-5; 9 bases align to TRBD1. J lost 4 bases, V lost 3 bases, and 6 bases had no gene match. CDR1 is KGHSH and CDR2 is LQKENI in the germline V gene. The CDR3 length is 15 residues. The CDR3 DNA reads as TGTGCCAGCTCACCGGTGACAGGGGGAGGAGAGACCCAGTACTTC. Translating it yields CASSPVTGGGETQYF.

The V call is TRBV6-5, the J call TRBJ1-2; D remains unclear. V lost 0 bases and J 4 bases, leaving 6 bases between the germline ends. The CDR3 loop spans 13 amino acids. The germline V gene encodes CDR1 MNHEY and CDR2 SVGAGI. The CDR3 is CASSYSAGYGYTF. The CDR3 nucleotides read TGTGCCAGCAGTTACTCGGCCGGCTATGGCTACACCTTC.

The chain is built from TRBV11-2 and TRBJ1-3, with D perhaps matching TRBD1 (5 bases). With 0 bases removed from V and 0 bases from J, the gap between germline ends came to 9 bases. Per germline, CDR1 SGHAT and CDR2 FQNNGV. The CDR3 is 16 residues long. Here the CDR3 reads CASSLDLGPSGNTIYF. The CDR3 DNA follows: TGTGCCAGCAGCTTAGATCTGGGACCCTCTGGAAACACCATATATTTT.

V gene TRBV7-3 combines with J gene TRBJ1-6; TRBD1 matches 7 bases. J lost 7 bases, V lost 5 bases, and 14 bases had no gene match. Germline CDR1 reads SGHTA; CDR2 reads FQGTGA. The CDR3 is made up of 17 amino acids. The CDR3 spells CASSHWDGTDLNSPLHF. In DNA, the CDR3 is TGTGCCAGCAGCCATTGGGATGGGACAGACTTAAATTCACCCCTCCACTTT.

The rearrangement joins TRBV9 to TRBJ2-1; 7 bases match TRBD1. V shed 3 bases, J shed 4 bases, and the junction held 4 bases outside the gene matches. This CDR3 comprises 14 residues. Germline assignment: CDR1 SGDLS and CDR2 YYNGEE. CDR3 sequence: CASSARDRYNEQFF. The CDR3 bases are TGTGCCAGCAGCGCCCGGGACAGATACAATGAGCAGTTCTTC.

The rearrangement joins TRBV7-9 to TRBJ1-5; TRBD1 agrees at 7 bases. The CDR3 has 13 residues. J was trimmed by 5 bases and V by 4 bases; bases with no gene match: 2. Germline V gene data show CDR1 as SEHNR and CDR2 as FQNEAQ (reference sequence). This CDR3 is CASSSTGYQPQHF. CDR3 nucleotides: TGTGCCAGCAGCTCGACAGGGTATCAGCCCCAGCATTTT.

J is TRBJ2-1 and V is TRBV4-2; D may be TRBD2 (5 bases). The CDR3 has 16 residues. The V end was cut by 0 bases, the J end by 10 bases, with 19 bases between. Per germline, CDR1 LGHNA and CDR2 YNFKEQ. The CDR3 loop reads CASSQEDSAPMREQFF. As DNA, the CDR3 is TGTGCCAGCAGCCAAGAGGACTCTGCCCCTATGAGGGAGCAGTTCTTC.

This chain joins TRBV4-1 and TRBJ1-2; TRBD1 aligns across 11 bases. This CDR3 is built from 14 residues. Losses at the gene ends were 3 bases for V and 4 bases for J; bases not matched to a gene: 1. Germline values: CDR1 MGHRA, CDR2 YSYEKL. The CDR3 bases are TGCGCCAGCAGCCATGGGACAGGGGGCTATGGCTACACCTTC. Protein product: CASSHGTGGYGYTF.

The DNA of the CDR3 is TGCGCCAGCAGCCAAGATTATCGGGATGAAAAACTGTTTTTT. Residues: CASSQDYRDEKLFF. The chain links TRBV4-3 to TRBJ1-4, with unresolved D. Germline lookup yields CDR1 LGHNA and CDR2 YSLEER. V was cut by 0 bases and J by 6 bases, with 8 bases left in between. The CDR3 extends over 14 amino acids.